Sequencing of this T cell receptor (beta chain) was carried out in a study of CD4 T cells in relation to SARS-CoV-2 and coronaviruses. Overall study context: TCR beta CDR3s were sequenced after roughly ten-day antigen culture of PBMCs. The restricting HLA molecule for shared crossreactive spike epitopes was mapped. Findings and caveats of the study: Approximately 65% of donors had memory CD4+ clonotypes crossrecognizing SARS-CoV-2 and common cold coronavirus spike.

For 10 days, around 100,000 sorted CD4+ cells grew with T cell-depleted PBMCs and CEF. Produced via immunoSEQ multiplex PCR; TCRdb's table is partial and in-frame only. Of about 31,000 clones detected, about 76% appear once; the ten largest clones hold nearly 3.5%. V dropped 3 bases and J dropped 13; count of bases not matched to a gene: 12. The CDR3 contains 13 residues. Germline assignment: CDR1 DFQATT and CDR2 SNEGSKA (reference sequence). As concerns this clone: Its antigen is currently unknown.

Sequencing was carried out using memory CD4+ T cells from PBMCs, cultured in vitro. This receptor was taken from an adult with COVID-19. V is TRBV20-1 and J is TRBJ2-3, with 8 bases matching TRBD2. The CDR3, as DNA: TGCAGTGCTAGTGGCACTAGCGGCTTGGGAGAGTATTTT. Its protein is CSASGTSGLGEYF.